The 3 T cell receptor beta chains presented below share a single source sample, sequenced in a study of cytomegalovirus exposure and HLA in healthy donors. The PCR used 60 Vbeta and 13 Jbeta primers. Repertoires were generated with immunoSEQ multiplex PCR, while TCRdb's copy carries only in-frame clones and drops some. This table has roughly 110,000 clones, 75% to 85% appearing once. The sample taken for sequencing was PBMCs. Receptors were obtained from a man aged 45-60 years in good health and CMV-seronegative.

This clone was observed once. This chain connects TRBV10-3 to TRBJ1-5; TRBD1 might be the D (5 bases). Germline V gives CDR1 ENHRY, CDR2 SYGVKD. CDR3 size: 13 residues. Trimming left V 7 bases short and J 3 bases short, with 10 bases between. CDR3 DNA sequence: TGTGCCATCAATGACAGTCCCAATCAGCCCCAGCATTTT. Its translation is CAINDSPNQPQHF.

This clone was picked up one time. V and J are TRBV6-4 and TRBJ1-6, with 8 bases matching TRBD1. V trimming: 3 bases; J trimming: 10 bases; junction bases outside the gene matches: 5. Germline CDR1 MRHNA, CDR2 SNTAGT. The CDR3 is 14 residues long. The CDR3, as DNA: TGTGCCAGCAGTGAGACAGGGGCAGGGTCACCCCTCCACTTT. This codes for CASSETGAGSPLHF.

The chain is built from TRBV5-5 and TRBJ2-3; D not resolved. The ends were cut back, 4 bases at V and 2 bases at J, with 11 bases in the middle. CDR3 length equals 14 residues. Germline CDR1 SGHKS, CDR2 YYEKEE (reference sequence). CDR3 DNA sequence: TGTGCCAGCAGCAGTACAGCTTACACAGATACGCAGTATTTT. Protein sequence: CASSSTAYTDTQYF.